These 7 T cell receptor beta chains were all obtained from the same sample, sequenced in a study of blood T cell repertoires in COVID-19. Using immunoSEQ multiplex PCR, the repertoire was profiled, and TCRdb retains in-frame clones only, with some absent. The sample carries about 260,000 clones, over 80% recorded once. The sample consisted of peripheral blood. The receptor set was obtained from a middle-aged woman who had recovered from COVID-19.

The chain links TRBV7-9 to TRBJ1-2; D not certain. The V gene's germline CDR1 is SEHNR and CDR2 FQNEAQ (reference sequence). The CDR3 totals 13 residues. Trimming cost V 0 bases and J 4 bases, with 6 bases left between them. The CDR3 protein is CASSLAETYGYTF. The CDR3 nucleotides are TGTGCCAGCAGCTTAGCGGAGACCTATGGCTACACCTTC.

The genes are TRBV7-9 and TRBJ1-1; maybe TRBD1 (6 bases). V lost 5 bases to trimming and J lost 1 base, with 11 bases between them. Germline V lookup: CDR1 SEHNR, CDR2 FQNEAQ (reference sequence). This CDR3 contains 14 residues. Here the CDR3 DNA reads TGTGCCAGCAGCACCTCGACAGGGAACACTGAAGCTTTCTTT. Amino acids: CASSTSTGNTEAFF.

The chain is built from TRBV29-1 and TRBJ1-5; D is unresolved. There are 13 residues in the CDR3. Trimming shortened V by 5 bases and J by 0 bases, and 8 bases separated the two germline ends. The V gene's germline CDR1 is SQVTM and CDR2 ANQGSEA. CDR3 region: CSVLQDSNQPQHF. CDR3 nucleotides: TGCAGCGTTCTGCAGGATAGCAATCAGCCCCAGCATTTT. Based on the CDR3 plus reference TRBV29-1 and TRBJ1-5, the full variable domain is SAVISQKPSRDICQRGTSLTIQCQVDSQVTMMFWYRQQPGQSLTLIATANQGSEATYESGFVIDKFPISRPNLTFSTLTVSNMSPEDSSIYLCSVLQDSNQPQHFGDGTRLSIL.

This chain connects TRBV4-1 to TRBJ2-1, with 7 bases fitting TRBD1. The CDR3 totals 17 residues. Germline lookup yields CDR1 MGHRA and CDR2 YSYEKL. V was pared by 0 bases and J by 2 bases, with 7 bases of the junction left unmatched. The CDR3 spells CASSQDQATGPYNEQFF. The CDR3 nucleotides read TGCGCCAGCAGCCAAGATCAAGCGACAGGGCCCTACAATGAGCAGTTCTTC.

This sequence joins TRBV19 and TRBJ1-2, with 7 bases aligning to TRBD1. There are 15 residues in the CDR3. CDR1 LNHDA and CDR2 SQIVND come from the germline V gene (reference sequence). After removal of 3 bases from V and 7 bases from J, the junction contained 11 bases not matched to a gene. Here the CDR3 reads CASSIALTGSGGYTF. The CDR3, as DNA: TGTGCCAGTAGTATTGCACTGACAGGGTCCGGTGGCTACACCTTC.

This clone was recorded a few times. The chain employs TRBV28 and TRBJ1-2; possible D gene TRBD1, 6 bases. Trimming took off 1 base at V and 6 bases at J, with 21 bases between the two ends. Germline V gene sequence: CDR1 MDHEN, CDR2 SYDVKM. The length of the CDR3 is 17 residues. CDR3 region: CASSLFPSLQGINGYTF. The CDR3 nucleotides are TGTGCCAGCAGTTTATTTCCTTCGCTACAGGGAATCAATGGCTACACCTTC.

CDR3 DNA sequence: TGTGCCAGCAGTGCTAGGGAGGCGTTCGCTTCCTACAATGAGCAGTTCTTC. It yields the protein CASSAREAFASYNEQFF. The V call is TRBV6-4, the J call TRBJ2-1, with a possible D match to TRBD2 (6 bases). This CDR3 contains 17 residues. Germline V gene lookup returns CDR1 MRHNA and CDR2 SNTAGT. The V and J ends lost 4 bases and 1 base respectively, with 17 bases between them.